The clone carrying this T cell receptor (beta chain) was counted a few times. No antigen is known for it. This entry is derived from a study of T-cell memory formation after mild COVID-19. Study context: TCR clusters largely stayed donor specific. Regarding the study as a whole: Clones that shrank (day 15 to 85) were balanced CD4/CD8, whereas later expanders leaned CD4+. A subset of responding clones appeared in pre-infection memory, suggesting cross-reactive memory joined.

5'RACE primed at constant segments yielded TCR alpha and TCR beta cDNA libraries bearing sample barcodes and UMIs. TCRdb recomputed calls from the 5' RACE reads with MiXCR, one row per CDR3 protein. The repertoire holds almost 250,000 distinct CDR3 sequences, with just over 15% as singletons. This CDR3 is 13 amino acids long. Trimming took 4 bases from V and 4 from J, leaving 11 bases between them. Germline loops: CDR1 DFQATT, CDR2 SNEGSKA (reference sequence). Sample: PBMCs or a T cell subset sorted from them (not recorded which). This TCR came from an adult woman who had mild COVID-19 (a few samples of this study predate the infection). Cell type and time point are not known. The V gene is TRBV20-1, the J gene TRBJ1-5; D is ambiguous. The CDR3 region is CSANKGDNQPQHF. CDR3 DNA sequence: TGCAGTGCTAACAAGGGTGATAATCAGCCCCAGCATTTT.